The rows below give T cell receptor beta chains drawn from one sample of a study of CD8 T cells in Susac syndrome. TCRdb re-called the immunoSEQ multiplex PCR reads through MiXCR, storing one row per CDR3 protein. The data show about 130,000 distinct CDR3 sequences, 90% to 95% seen once. The sequenced sample was CD4+ T cells from PBMCs. These TCRs come from a human donor in good health. Both conserved end residues are trimmed from each CDR3. D genes are given only for firm matches.

j_call: TRBJ2-1
d_call: NA
v_call: TRBV3-1
cdr3_aa: ASSPDSFSYNEQF

j_call: TRBJ1-5
d_call: NA
v_call: TRBV6-2/TRBV6-3
cdr3_aa: ASRTGGGDQPQH

j_call: TRBJ2-7
d_call: NA
v_call: TRBV20-1
cdr3_aa: SARPGGPIYEQY

j_call: TRBJ1-2
d_call: TRBD1
v_call: TRBV19
cdr3_aa: ASRRARQGSEGYT

j_call: TRBJ2-1
d_call: TRBD2
v_call: TRBV5-1
cdr3_aa: ASSRLAGSSYNEQF

j_call: TRBJ1-1
d_call: NA
v_call: TRBV7-9
cdr3_aa: ASSLESGNTEAF

j_call: TRBJ2-1
d_call: NA
v_call: TRBV7-9
cdr3_aa: ASSLVGQGIGEQF

j_call: TRBJ1-5
d_call: NA
v_call: TRBV29-1
cdr3_aa: SVEIGVGNQPQH

j_call: TRBJ2-2
d_call: TRBD1
v_call: TRBV5-1
cdr3_aa: ASSNGQGSEELF

j_call: TRBJ2-2
d_call: NA
v_call: TRBV29-1
cdr3_aa: STIRVDTGELF

j_call: TRBJ2-5
d_call: TRBD1
v_call: TRBV7-2
cdr3_aa: ASNQPGTGETQY

j_call: TRBJ2-5
d_call: TRBD2
v_call: TRBV3-1
cdr3_aa: ASSQDIRREGRETQY

j_call: TRBJ1-2
d_call: NA
v_call: TRBV3-1
cdr3_aa: ASSQGGAVYGYT

j_call: TRBJ2-4
d_call: NA
v_call: TRBV11-2
cdr3_aa: ASREKAGQGDGWAKNIQY

j_call: TRBJ2-2
d_call: TRBD2
v_call: TRBV2
cdr3_aa: ASSPTSLWSGELF

j_call: TRBJ2-1
d_call: TRBD2
v_call: TRBV18
cdr3_aa: ASSPGTSFGNEQF

j_call: TRBJ1-5
d_call: NA
v_call: TRBV5-6
cdr3_aa: ASSLVGVDQPQH

j_call: TRBJ1-5
d_call: NA
v_call: TRBV2
cdr3_aa: ASSELRRADQPQH

j_call: TRBJ1-2
d_call: NA
v_call: TRBV7-9
cdr3_aa: ASSLVEYGYT

j_call: TRBJ1-2
d_call: TRBD1
v_call: TRBV20-1
cdr3_aa: SARDQDRDYGYT

j_call: TRBJ2-1
d_call: TRBD2
v_call: TRBV30
cdr3_aa: AWTLAGAYNEQF

j_call: TRBJ2-2
d_call: NA
v_call: TRBV7-8
cdr3_aa: ASSLSPNTGELF